This T cell receptor (beta chain) was identified during a study of T cells in localized non-small cell lung cancer. Produced via immunoSEQ multiplex PCR; TCRdb's table is partial and in-frame only. The sample lists tens of thousands of clones; about 91% were seen once. Study-wide results and caveats: In adjacent lung appeared a median around 59 of the top 100 tumor clones. Heterogeneity is still possible, as just one tumor region was sequenced. In uninvolved adjacent lung, T cell clonality reached its highest value, exceeding tumor. Density of T cells in blood, when higher, went with longer overall survival.

Concerning this clone itself: The target antigen is unknown.

The CDR3 runs to 13 residues. Germline-derived CDR1 and CDR2 are MNHNY and SVGAGI (reference sequence). The receptor was isolated from a male donor older than 55 with stage I lung adenocarcinoma. The V call is TRBV6-6, the J call TRBJ2-5; TRBD1 aligns across 7 bases. The assigned J gene may be wrong: the sequence end matches TRBJ2-7 better. The sample was peripheral blood, taken before any cancer treatment. In DNA form, the CDR3 reads TGTGCCAGCAGTCCAGGGACAGCCTACGAGCAGTACTTC. It yields the protein CASSPGTAYEQYF.